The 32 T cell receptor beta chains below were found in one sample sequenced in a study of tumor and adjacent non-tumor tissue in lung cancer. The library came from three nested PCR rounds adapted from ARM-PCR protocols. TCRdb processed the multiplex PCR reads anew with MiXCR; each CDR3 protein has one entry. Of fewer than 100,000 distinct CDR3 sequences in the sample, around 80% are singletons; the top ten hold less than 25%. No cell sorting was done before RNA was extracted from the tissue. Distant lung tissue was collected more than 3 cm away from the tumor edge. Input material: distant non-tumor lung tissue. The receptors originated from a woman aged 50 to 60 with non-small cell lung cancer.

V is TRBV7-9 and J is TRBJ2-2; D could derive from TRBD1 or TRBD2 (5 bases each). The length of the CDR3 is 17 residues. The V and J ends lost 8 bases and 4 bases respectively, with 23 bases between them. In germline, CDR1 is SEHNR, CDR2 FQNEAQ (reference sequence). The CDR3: CASRDLNGALATGELFF. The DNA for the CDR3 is TGTGCCAGCCGCGACCTAAACGGGGCGCTTGCCACCGGGGAGCTGTTTTTT.

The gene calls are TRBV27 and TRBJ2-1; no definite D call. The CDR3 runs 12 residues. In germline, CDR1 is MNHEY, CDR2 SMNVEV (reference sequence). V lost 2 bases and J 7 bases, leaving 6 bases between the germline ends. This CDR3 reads CASSLNRNEQFF. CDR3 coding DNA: TGTGCCAGCAGTTTAAACCGGAATGAGCAGTTCTTC.

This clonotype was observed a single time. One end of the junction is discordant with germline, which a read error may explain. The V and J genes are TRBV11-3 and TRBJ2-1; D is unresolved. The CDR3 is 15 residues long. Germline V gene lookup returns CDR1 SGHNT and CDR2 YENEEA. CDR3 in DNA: TGTGCCAGCAGTAACCTGGATAGTTCCTACAATGAGCAGTTGTTC. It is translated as CASSNLDSSYNEQLF.

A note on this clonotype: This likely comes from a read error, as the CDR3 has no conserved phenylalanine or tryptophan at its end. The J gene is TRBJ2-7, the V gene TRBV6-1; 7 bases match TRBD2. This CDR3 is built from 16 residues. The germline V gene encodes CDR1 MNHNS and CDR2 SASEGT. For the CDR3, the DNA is TGTGTCAGCAGTCCCGTTGTAGCGGGCGGGAACTACGAGCAGTACTAC. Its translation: CVSSPVVAGGNYEQYY.

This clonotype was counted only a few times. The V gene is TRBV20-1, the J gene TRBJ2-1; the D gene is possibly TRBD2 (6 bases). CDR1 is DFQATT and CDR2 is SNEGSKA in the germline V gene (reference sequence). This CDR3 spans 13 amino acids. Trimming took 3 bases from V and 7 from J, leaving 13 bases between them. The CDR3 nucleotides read TGCAGTGCTAGCGGGGGATTGGCGAATGAGCAGTTCTTC. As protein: CSASGGLANEQFF.

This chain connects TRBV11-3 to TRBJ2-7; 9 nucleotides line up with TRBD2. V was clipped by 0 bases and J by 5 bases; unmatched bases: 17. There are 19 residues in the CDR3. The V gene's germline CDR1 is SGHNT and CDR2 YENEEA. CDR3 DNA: TGTGCCAGCAGCTTAGAGCCGGGGACTAGCAGAATCGGTAATAACGAGCAGTACTTC. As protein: CASSLEPGTSRIGNNEQYF.

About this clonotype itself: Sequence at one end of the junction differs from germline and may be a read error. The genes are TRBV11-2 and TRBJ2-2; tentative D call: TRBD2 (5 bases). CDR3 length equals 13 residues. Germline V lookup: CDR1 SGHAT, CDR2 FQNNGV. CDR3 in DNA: TGTGCCAGCAACTTCGAGAACACTGGGGAGCCGTTTTTT. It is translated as CASNFENTGEPFF. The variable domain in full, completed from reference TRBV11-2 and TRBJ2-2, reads EAGVAQSPRYKIIEKRQSVAFWCNPISGHATLYWYQQILGQGPKLLIQFQNNGVVDDSQLPKDRFSAERLKGVDSTLKIQPAKLEDSAVYLCASNFENTGEPFFGEGSRLTVL.

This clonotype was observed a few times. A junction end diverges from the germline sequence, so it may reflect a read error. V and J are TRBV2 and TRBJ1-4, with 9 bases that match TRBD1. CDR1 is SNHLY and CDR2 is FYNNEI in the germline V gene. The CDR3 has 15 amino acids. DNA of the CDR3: TGTGCCAGCACTGAATCGGGACAGGGTTTTGAAAAACTGTTTTTT. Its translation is CASTESGQGFEKLFF.

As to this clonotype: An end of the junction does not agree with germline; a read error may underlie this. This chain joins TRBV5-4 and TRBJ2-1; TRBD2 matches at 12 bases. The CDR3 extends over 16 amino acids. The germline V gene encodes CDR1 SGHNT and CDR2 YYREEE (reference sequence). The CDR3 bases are TGTGCTAGCAGCGCCGGACTAGCGGGATCGGGCAATGAGCAGTTCTTC. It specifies CASSAGLAGSGNEQFF.

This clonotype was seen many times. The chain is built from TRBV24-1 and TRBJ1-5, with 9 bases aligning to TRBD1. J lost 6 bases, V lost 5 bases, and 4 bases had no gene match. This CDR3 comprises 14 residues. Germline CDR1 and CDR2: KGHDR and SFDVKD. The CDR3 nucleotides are TGTGCCACCAGTGGGGACAGGGAGGGTCAGCCCCAGCATTTT. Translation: CATSGDREGQPQHF.

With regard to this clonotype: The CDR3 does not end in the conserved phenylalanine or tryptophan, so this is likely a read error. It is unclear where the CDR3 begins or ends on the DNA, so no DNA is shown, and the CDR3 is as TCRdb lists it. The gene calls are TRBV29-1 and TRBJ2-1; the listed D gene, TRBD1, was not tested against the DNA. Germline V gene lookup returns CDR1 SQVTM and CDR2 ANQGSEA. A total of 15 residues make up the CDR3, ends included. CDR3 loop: CSVELSGSSYNEQFV.

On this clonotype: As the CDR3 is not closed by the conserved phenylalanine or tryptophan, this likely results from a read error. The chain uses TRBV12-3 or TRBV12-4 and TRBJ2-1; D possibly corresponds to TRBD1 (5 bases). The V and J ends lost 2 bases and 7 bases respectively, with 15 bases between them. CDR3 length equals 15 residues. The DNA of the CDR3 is TGTGCCAGCAGTTTATCCGACGCAGGGTGGAATGAGCAGTTCATC. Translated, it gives CASSLSDAGWNEQFI.

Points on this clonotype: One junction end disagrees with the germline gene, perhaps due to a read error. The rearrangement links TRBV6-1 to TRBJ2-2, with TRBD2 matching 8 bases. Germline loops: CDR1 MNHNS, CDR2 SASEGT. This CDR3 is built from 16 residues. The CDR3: CASSEDPGRVTGELYF. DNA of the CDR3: TGTGCCAGTAGTGAAGATCCCGGGAGGGTCACCGGGGAGCTGTATTTT.

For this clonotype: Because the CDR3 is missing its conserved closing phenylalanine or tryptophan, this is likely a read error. The CDR3 spells CASSYAGGASQETQYL. As DNA, the CDR3 is TGTGCAAGCAGTTACGCTGGAGGGGCTAGCCAAGAGACCCAGTACTTA. The V call is TRBV6-2 or TRBV6-3, the J call TRBJ2-5; tentative D call: TRBD2 (6 bases). CDR1 MNHEY and CDR2 SVGEGT come from the germline V gene. This CDR3 comprises 16 residues.

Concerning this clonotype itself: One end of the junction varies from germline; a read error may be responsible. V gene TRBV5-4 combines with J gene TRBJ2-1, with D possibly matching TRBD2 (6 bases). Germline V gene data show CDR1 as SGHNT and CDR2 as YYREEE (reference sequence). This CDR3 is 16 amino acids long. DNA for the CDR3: TGTGTCAGCAGCTCGCTAGCGCTGAGCTCCTACAATGCGCAGTTCTTC. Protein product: CVSSSLALSSYNAQFF.

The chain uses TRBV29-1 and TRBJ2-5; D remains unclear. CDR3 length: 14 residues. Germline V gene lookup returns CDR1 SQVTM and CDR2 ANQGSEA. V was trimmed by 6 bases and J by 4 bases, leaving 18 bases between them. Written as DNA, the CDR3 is TGCAGCGTCCAGGACGGATCAAACCTAGAGACCCAGTACTTC. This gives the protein CSVQDGSNLETQYF.

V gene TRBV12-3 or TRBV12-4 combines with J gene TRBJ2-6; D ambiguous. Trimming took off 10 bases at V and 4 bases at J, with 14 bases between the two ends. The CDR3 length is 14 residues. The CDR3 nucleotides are TGTGCCATCACTCGGGTGACAGGGGCCAACGTCCTGACTTTC. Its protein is CAITRVTGANVLTF.

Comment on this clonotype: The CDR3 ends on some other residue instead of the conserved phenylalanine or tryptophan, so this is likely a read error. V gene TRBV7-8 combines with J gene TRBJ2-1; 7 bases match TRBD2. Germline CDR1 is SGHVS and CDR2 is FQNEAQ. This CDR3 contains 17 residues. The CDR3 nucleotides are TGTGCCAACAGCTCGGCGGGAGTAGTTGAACGGTACAATGAGCAGTTCCTC. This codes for CANSSAGVVERYNEQFL.

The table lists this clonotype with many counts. The CDR3 DNA is TGCGCCAGCAGCTTGGATGGTGATAATTCACCCCTCCACTTT. Its protein is CASSLDGDNSPLHF. The rearrangement uses TRBV5-1 and TRBJ1-6; D not certain. Germline V lookup: CDR1 SGHRS, CDR2 YFSETQ. Between the trimmed V and J ends, which lost 0 bases and 5 bases, there was a span of 6 bases. The CDR3 has 14 amino acids.

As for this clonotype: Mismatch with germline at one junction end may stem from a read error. DNA for the CDR3: TGTGCCAGCAGCACTGACAACTACAATGAACAGTTCTTC. Translation gives CASSTDNYNEQFF. The J gene is TRBJ2-1, the V gene TRBV5-6, with D uncertain. The CDR3 is 13 residues long. Germline V CDR1 and CDR2: SGHDT, YYEEEE.

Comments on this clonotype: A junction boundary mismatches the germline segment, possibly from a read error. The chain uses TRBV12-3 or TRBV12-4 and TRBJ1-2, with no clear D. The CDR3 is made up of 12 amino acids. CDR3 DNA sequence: TGTGCCAACAGTTTACGCATGAGTGGCTATACCTTC. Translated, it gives CANSLRMSGYTF.

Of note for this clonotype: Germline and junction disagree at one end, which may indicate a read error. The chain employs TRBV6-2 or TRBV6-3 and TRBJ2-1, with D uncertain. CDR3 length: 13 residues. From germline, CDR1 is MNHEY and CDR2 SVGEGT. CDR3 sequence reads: CASSLAPYDEHFF. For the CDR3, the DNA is TGTGCAAGCAGTTTAGCCCCTTACGATGAGCACTTCTTC.

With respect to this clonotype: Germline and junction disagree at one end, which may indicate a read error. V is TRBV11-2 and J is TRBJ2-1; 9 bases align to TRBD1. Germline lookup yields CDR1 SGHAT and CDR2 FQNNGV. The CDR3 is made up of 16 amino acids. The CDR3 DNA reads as TGTGCCATCAGCTTAGAGGTGGGACAGGGTATGAATGAGCAATTCTTC. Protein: CAISLEVGQGMNEQFF. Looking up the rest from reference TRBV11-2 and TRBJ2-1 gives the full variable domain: EAGVAQSPRYKIIEKRQSVAFWCNPISGHATLYWYQQILGQGPKLLIQFQNNGVVDDSQLPKDRFSAERLKGVDSTLKIQPAKLEDSAVYLCAISLEVGQGMNEQFFGPGTRLTVL.

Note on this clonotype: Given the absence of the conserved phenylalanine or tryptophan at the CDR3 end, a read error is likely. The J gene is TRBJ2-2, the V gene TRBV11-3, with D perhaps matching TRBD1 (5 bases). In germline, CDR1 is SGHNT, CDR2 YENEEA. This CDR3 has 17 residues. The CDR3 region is CVSRPEERRGYTGELFL. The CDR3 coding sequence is TGTGTCAGCAGGCCTGAGGAGAGAAGGGGCTACACAGGGGAGCTGTTTCTT.

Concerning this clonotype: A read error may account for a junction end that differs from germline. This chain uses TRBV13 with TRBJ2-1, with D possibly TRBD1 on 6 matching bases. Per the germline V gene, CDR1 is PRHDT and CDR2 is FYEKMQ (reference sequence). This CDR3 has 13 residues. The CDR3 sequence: CASSKDSHDEQFF. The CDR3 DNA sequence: TGTGCAAGCAGTAAGGACAGTCACGATGAGCAGTTCTTC. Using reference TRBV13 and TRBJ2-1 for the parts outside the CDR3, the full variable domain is AAGVIQSPRHLIKEKRETATLKCYPIPRHDTVYWYQQGPGQDPQFLISFYEKMQSDKGSIPDRFSAQQFSDYHSELNMSSLELGDSALYFCASSKDSHDEQFFGPGTRLTVL.

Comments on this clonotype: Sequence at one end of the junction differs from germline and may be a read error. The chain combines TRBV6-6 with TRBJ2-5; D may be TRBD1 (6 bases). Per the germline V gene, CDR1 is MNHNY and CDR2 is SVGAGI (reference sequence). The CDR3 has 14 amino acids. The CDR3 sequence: CACSGSDSQETHYF. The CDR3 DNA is TGTGCCTGCAGTGGCTCGGACAGTCAAGAGACCCACTACTTC.

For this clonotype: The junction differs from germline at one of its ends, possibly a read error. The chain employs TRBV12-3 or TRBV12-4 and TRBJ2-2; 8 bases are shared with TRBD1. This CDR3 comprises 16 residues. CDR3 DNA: TGTGCCGGCAGGCCCCCTCAGGGGGCGAACACCGGGGAGCTATTTTTT. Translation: CAGRPPQGANTGELFF.

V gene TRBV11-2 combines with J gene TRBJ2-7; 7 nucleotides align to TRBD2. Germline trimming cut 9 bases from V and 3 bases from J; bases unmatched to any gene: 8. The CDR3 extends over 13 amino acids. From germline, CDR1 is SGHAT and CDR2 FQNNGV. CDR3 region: CASMPTSSYEQYF. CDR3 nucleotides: TGTGCCAGTATGCCGACTAGCAGCTACGAGCAGTACTTC.

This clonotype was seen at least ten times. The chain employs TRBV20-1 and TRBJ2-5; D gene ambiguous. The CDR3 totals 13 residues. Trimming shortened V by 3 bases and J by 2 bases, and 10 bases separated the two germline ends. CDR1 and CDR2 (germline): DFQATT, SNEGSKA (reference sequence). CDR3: CSASGPPQETQYF. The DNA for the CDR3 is TGCAGTGCTAGTGGCCCCCCACAAGAGACCCAGTACTTC.

The CDR3: CTTSDRGTAQETQYF. CDR3 in DNA: TGTACTACCAGTGACCGTGGGACAGCCCAAGAGACCCAGTACTTC. The chain uses TRBV24-1 and TRBJ2-5, with 7 bases matching TRBD1. This CDR3 is built from 15 residues. Germline V CDR1 and CDR2: KGHDR, SFDVKD.

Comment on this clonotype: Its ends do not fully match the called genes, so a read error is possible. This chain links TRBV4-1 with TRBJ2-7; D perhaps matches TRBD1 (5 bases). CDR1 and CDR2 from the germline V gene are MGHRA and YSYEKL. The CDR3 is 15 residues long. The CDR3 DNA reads TGCGCCAACAGCCAAGATCCCGGACATTCATACGAGCAGTATTTC. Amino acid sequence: CANSQDPGHSYEQYF.

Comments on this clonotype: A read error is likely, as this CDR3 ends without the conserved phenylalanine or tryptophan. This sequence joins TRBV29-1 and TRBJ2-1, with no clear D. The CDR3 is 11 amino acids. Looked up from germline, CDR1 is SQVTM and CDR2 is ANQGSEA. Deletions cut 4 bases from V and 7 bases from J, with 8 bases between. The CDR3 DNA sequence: TGCAGCGTTGTTGAAATTAATGAGCAGTTCTCC. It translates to CSVVEINEQFS.